This TCR beta chain was documented in a study of tumor and adjacent non-tumor tissue in lung cancer (dated by TCRdb to 2016 to 2019). Concerning the study at large: Of the cohort, about a dozen patients had adenocarcinoma, 2 had squamous cell carcinoma and 1 had small cell lung cancer. Ages among the roughly 15 patients ranged from about 31 to 80 years, there were roughly 10 men and 5 women, and disease was at TNM stage I to III. Sequencing produced about 130 million productive TCRbeta reads in total, an average of about 4.2 million reads per sample. The study compared bulk TCRbeta repertoires between lung tumor tissue and matched distant non-tumor lung tissue from fewer than 18 lung cancer patients. Approximately 31 paired specimens, one tumor and one normal lung sample per patient, were profiled by TCRbeta CDR3 sequencing. The research as a whole found: TCR diversity was significantly higher in younger patients, and greater tumor TCR diversity was associated with shorter overall survival and shorter disease-free survival. The sequencing platform is not named in the methods, and unique molecular identifiers are not mentioned. Significantly higher TCR diversity (inverse Simpson) was observed in tumor tissue than in normal lung tissue (about 410 vs 180, P = 0.0075, Mann-Whitney U test). The cohort had only about 14 patients, and the authors noted that larger samples and more detailed clinical data are needed. A significantly larger cumulative share of the repertoire was made up by the top 100 clones in normal lung than in tumor tissue. Peripheral blood was not sequenced, so blood TCRbeta repertoires were not examined in the lung cancer patients of the study.

The library came from multiplex PCR. Reads for this sample came from an Illumina HiSeq 2500. TCRbeta libraries were constructed through three rounds of nested PCR with primers (Table S4) according to protocols adapted from ARM-PCR. Before sequencing, PCR products of 200-500 bp were excised from the gel and purified with the QIAquick gel extraction kit. As for the authors' bioinformatics: Reads were cleaned using Trimmomatic, were merged into complete CDR3 sequences using FLASH, and were assigned to V(D)J germline segments using MiTCR. Clonal diversity was computed as the inverse Simpson's index with VDJtools. In-frame sequences without a premature stop codon were defined as productive reads. In TCRdb, the public reads were trimmed at Q25 with fastp and aligned with MiXCR, with productive beta chains retained. Under each unique CDR3 protein, matching rows form one entry showing the most common genes and DNA. The V and J calls follow TCRdb's processing rather than the paper's. This sample comprises 70,000 to 90,000 distinct CDR3 sequences, over 80% of them detected only once. The ten top clones hold less than 15% of the sample.

From V the trimming removes 8 bases and from J it removes 1 base, while the gene matches leave 9 bases of the junction unaccounted for. The CDR3 has 15 amino acids, counting both end residues. Only the CDR3 DNA stays, 45 bases, in frame from base 1. The germline V gene (reference sequence) provides CDR1 DFQATT and CDR2 SNEGSKA. RNA was extracted from bulk unsorted tissue and checked for quality with a NanoDrop ND-1000 and an Agilent 2100. Newly diagnosed lung cancer patients without prior chemotherapy who had been admitted for thoracic surgery in China between August and November 2014 were enrolled as donors. Patients who had received previous radiotherapy or chemotherapy, or who had another concurrent cancer, were excluded from the study. Pieces of surgical tissue measuring about 1-2.1 cm3 were kept in RNAlater solution and held at -80 degrees C until needed. With respect to this clonotype: Its antigen remains undetermined. Without the conserved terminal phenylalanine or tryptophan, this CDR3 likely stems from a read error.

Sequenced input: lung tumor tissue. The chain is made from TRBV20-1 and TRBJ1-1, and 11 junction bases match TRBD1. The source is a woman between 50 and 59 years old with non-small cell lung cancer. Here the CDR3 is given as CSTKDRGHGNTEAFS. The DNA reads as follows: TGCAGTACAAAGGACAGGGGGCATGGGAACACTGAAGCTTTCTCT.